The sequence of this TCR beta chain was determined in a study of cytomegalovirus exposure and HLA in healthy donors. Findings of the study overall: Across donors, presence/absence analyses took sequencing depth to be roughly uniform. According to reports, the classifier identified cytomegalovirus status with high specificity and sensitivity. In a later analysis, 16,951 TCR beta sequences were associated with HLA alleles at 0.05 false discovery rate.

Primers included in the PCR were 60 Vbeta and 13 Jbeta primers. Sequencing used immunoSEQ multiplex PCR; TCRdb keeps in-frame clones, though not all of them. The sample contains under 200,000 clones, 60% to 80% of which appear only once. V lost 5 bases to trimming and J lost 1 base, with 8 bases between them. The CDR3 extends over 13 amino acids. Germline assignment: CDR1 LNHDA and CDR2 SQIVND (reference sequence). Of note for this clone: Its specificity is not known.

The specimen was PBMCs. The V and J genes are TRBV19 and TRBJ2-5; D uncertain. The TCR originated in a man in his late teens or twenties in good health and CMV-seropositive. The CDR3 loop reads CASSVGSQETQYF. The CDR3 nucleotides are TGTGCCAGTAGTGTAGGCAGCCAAGAGACCCAGTACTTC.